The sequence of this TCR beta chain was determined in a study of T-cell reconstitution after alpha-beta-depleted transplantation in children. The CDR3 is 16 residues long. V was clipped by 7 bases and J by 5 bases; unmatched bases: 14. In germline, CDR1 is MNHNS, CDR2 SASEGT. It was with unique molecular identifiers that the TCRbeta library was prepared. Each CDR3 protein gets one entry after TCRdb re-called the PCR reads with MiXCR. The sample has some 600,000 distinct CDR3 sequences; 10% to 15% are singletons. This clonotype turned up a few times. This chain joins TRBV6-1 and TRBJ2-3; 8 bases fit TRBD2. This material consisted of PBMCs, mostly from graft donor cells, taken 360 days after TCRalphabeta/CD19-depleted stem cell transplant. The receptor's source is a male patient younger than 18 who had a stem cell transplant for acute myeloid leukemia, so the T cells may come from the graft donor. CDR3 in DNA: TGTGCCAGCAAAGTTAGCGGGACACTTGGGGAAGATACGCAGTATTTT. It is translated as CASKVSGTLGEDTQYF.